The clone carrying this TCR beta chain has only one observation. The library came from three nested PCR rounds adapted from ARM-PCR protocols. TCRdb re-derived calls from the multiplex PCR reads in MiXCR, one entry per CDR3 protein. The data hold approximately 86,000 distinct CDR3 sequences, with 55% to 75% observed a single time. The template was RNA from unsorted bulk tissue. The record originates from a study of tumor and adjacent non-tumor tissue in lung cancer. Study-wide context: Patients were aged about 31 to 76, approximately 11 men and 5 women, stage I to III.

The CDR3 contains 13 residues. Germline V gives CDR1 SQVTM, CDR2 ANQGSEA. This rearrangement joins TRBV29-1 to TRBJ2-1; D may be TRBD2 (6 bases). The specimen was lung tumor tissue. The TCR originated in a middle-aged woman with non-small cell lung cancer. Written as DNA, the CDR3 is TGCAGTGGGAGGACTTGGATGGGGAATAAGCAGTTCTTC. This gives the protein CSGRTWMGNKQFF.